This T cell receptor beta chain was identified in a study of type 1 regulatory T cells. As for the study in general: T-allo10 is an in vitro-generated, Tr1-enriched CD4 T cell product specific for alloantigen.

Study results and caveats: Tr1 cells had a more restricted TCR repertoire than non-Tr1 cells.

This clonotype has a handful of counts. Its specificity is unknown. TCRdb itself ran the reads through MiXCR, one entry per CDR3 protein. The sample contains about 39,000 distinct CDR3 sequences, 12% of which appear only once. V lost 2 bases, J lost 3 bases, and 8 bases lay in between. This CDR3 region has 12 residues. Germline CDR1 reads GTSNPN; CDR2 reads SVGIG (reference sequence). Specimen: cultured non-Tr1 T cells, either the whole culture or a sorted T cell fraction (not recorded which). The V call is TRBV30, the J call TRBJ2-7; D is possibly TRBD1 (6 bases). The source is a human donor in good health. The CDR3 reads CAWSTGSYEQYF. In DNA, the CDR3 is TGTGCCTGGAGTACAGGGAGCTACGAGCAGTACTTC.